This is a list of T cell receptor beta chains from one sample in a study of vaccination and CD4 T cells after COVID-19. One entry per CDR3 protein results from TCRdb running MiXCR on the PCR reads. Counted here are under 20,000 distinct CDR3 sequences, 53% occurring once; the ten biggest clones make up 7% to 8.5%. Their recognized antigens are unknown. Specimen: CD4+ T cells from blood, cultured in vitro, collected before SARS-CoV-2 vaccination. These receptor sequences come from a human donor who had recovered from COVID-19. Both conserved end residues are part of each CDR3. D genes are given only for firm matches. Only part of the rows carry a size: once, few, many, or a class if the clone is expanded.

abundance	d_gene	v_gene	len	j_gene	CDR3aa	CDR3nt
.	.	TRBV15	15	TRBJ1-1	CATSRDQSWNTEAFF	TGTGCCACCAGCAGAGACCAATCCTGGAACACTGAAGCTTTCTTT
.	TRBD1	TRBV19	15	TRBJ2-7	CASSTGVQGFYEQYF	TGTGCCAGTAGTACTGGGGTACAGGGGTTCTACGAGCAGTACTTC
.	.	TRBV20-1	14	TRBJ2-2	CSAQRLSSTGELFF	TGCAGTGCTCAACGACTGAGCTCTACCGGGGAGCTGTTTTTT
.	.	TRBV20-1	11	TRBJ2-7	CSASGSDEQYF	TGCAGTGCGTCAGGGTCCGACGAGCAGTACTTC
.	.	TRBV20-1	14	TRBJ2-3	CSSRGLANTDTQYF	TGCAGTTCGAGGGGGCTAGCGAACACAGATACGCAGTATTTT
.	.	TRBV2	13	TRBJ2-5	CASRVTRQETQYF	TGTGCCAGCAGGGTGACAAGGCAAGAGACCCAGTACTTC
once	TRBD2	TRBV20-1	14	TRBJ2-7	CSAGRDRGSYEQYF	TGCAGTGCTGGGAGGGATAGGGGCTCCTACGAGCAGTACTTC
few	.	TRBV27	15	TRBJ1-5	CASSRGSRDNQPQHF	TGTGCCAGCAGCCGGGGGTCCCGGGATAATCAGCCCCAGCATTTT
.	.	TRBV20-1	16	TRBJ1-2	CSAPGVPPKTENGYTF	TGCAGTGCTCCAGGGGTACCCCCCAAAACGGAAAATGGCTACACCTTC
.	.	TRBV7-9	12	TRBJ2-5	CAGATGWETQYF	TGTGCGGGGGCAACGGGCTGGGAGACCCAGTACTTC
.	TRBD2	TRBV5-4	16	TRBJ2-2	CASSPTAGGEAGELFF	TGTGCCAGCAGCCCCACCGCGGGAGGAGAGGCCGGGGAGCTGTTTTTT
.	TRBD1	TRBV20-1	15	TRBJ2-3	CSARSDRGRSDTQYF	TGCAGTGCTAGGTCGGACAGGGGGCGATCAGATACGCAGTATTTT
once	.	TRBV10-3	14	TRBJ2-5	CAISESWGEETQYF	TGTGCCATCAGTGAGTCGTGGGGGGAAGAGACCCAGTACTTC
.	.	TRBV2	14	TRBJ2-6	CASSEEVAVNVLTF	TGTGCCAGCAGTGAAGAAGTGGCAGTGAACGTCCTGACTTTC
once	TRBD2	TRBV6-1	16	TRBJ2-3	CASSGSGLASTDTQYF	TGTGCCAGCAGTGGGTCGGGACTAGCAAGCACAGATACGCAGTATTTT
.	.	TRBV20-1	15	TRBJ1-4	CSAQREPGIDEKLFF	TGCAGTGCCCAACGGGAGCCCGGTATCGACGAAAAACTGTTTTTT
.	.	TRBV20-1	13	TRBJ2-1	CSARDPTPNEQFF	TGCAGTGCTAGAGATCCCACCCCTAATGAGCAGTTCTTC
.	.	TRBV2	11	TRBJ2-5	CASSGGETQYF	TGTGCCAGCAGTGGCGGGGAGACCCAGTACTTC
few	TRBD1	TRBV6-4	13	TRBJ1-1	CASSPDRGREAFF	TGTGCCAGCAGCCCGGACAGGGGGCGTGAAGCTTTCTTT
.	.	TRBV12-3/TRBV12-4	13	TRBJ1-6	CASSPLTRGPLHF	TGTGCCAGCAGTCCCTTAACCCGAGGTCCCCTCCACTTT
.	.	TRBV30	15	TRBJ2-5	CAWSRPGAGRETQYF	TGTGCCTGGAGTCGTCCAGGAGCAGGGAGAGAGACCCAGTACTTC
few	TRBD1	TRBV24-1	15	TRBJ2-1	CATSDPTGTGNEQFF	TGTGCCACCAGTGACCCGACCGGGACAGGGAATGAGCAGTTCTTC
medium-sized	TRBD2	TRBV20-1	13	TRBJ2-5	CSAPGLAGETQYF	TGCAGTGCTCCCGGACTAGCAGGCGAGACCCAGTACTTC
.	.	TRBV7-8	16	TRBJ2-7	CASSLGRQRGRDEQYF	TGTGCCAGCAGCCTGGGACGTCAAAGAGGGAGAGACGAGCAGTACTTC
.	.	TRBV6-2/TRBV6-3	12	TRBJ1-2	CASSYGVYGYTF	TGTGCCAGCAGTTACGGGGTCTATGGCTACACCTTC
.	.	TRBV6-1	12	TRBJ1-6	CASSQLASPLHF	TGTGCCAGCAGTCAGTTGGCCTCACCCCTCCACTTT
few	TRBD2	TRBV15	17	TRBJ2-3	CATSGLPLARSTDTQYF	TGTGCCACCAGCGGCCTACCACTAGCGAGGTCCACAGATACGCAGTATTTT
few	.	TRBV4-3	13	TRBJ1-5	CASSQSTVQPQHF	TGCGCCAGCAGCCAATCTACAGTTCAGCCCCAGCATTTT